This T cell receptor (beta chain) is drawn from a study of tumor-infiltrating lymphocytes in primary liver carcinoma. On the study more broadly: Productive TCRbeta reads per sample were roughly 3.5 to 7.13 million, not differing by tissue.

The CDR3 is made up of 15 amino acids. CDR1 and CDR2 (germline): ENHRY, SYGVKD. Joint extraction of RNA and DNA used 20-30 mg of bulk tissue that was unsorted. Comments on this clonotype: The antigen is unknown. A read error may account for a junction end that differs from germline.

General observations from the study: Presence in all five tumor regions was observed for only about 7-25% of top clones.

Total RNA (around 0.45 ug) served as template for TCR beta cDNA synthesis primed by a constant-region primer. Modified slightly, ARM-PCR produced TCR beta libraries over three nested multiplex PCR rounds. PCR rounds one and two used TRBV1-TRBV30 forward primers with a C-beta reverse primer for around 11 cycles each. One entry per CDR3 protein, called by TCRdb with MiXCR from the multiplex PCR reads. This sample has about 23,000 distinct CDR3 sequences, with 70% to 80% found just once. V gene TRBV10-3 combines with J gene TRBJ2-5; no clear D. This clonotype originated in a woman aged 25 to 39 with primary liver carcinoma and hepatitis B virus infection. Sequenced: liver tumor tissue from sampling region 5. Subset here: tumor region T5, tumor centre. The CDR3: CAISESATKQETQYF. As DNA, the CDR3 is TGTGCCATCAGTGAGTCGGCTACCAAGCAAGAGACCCAATACTTC.